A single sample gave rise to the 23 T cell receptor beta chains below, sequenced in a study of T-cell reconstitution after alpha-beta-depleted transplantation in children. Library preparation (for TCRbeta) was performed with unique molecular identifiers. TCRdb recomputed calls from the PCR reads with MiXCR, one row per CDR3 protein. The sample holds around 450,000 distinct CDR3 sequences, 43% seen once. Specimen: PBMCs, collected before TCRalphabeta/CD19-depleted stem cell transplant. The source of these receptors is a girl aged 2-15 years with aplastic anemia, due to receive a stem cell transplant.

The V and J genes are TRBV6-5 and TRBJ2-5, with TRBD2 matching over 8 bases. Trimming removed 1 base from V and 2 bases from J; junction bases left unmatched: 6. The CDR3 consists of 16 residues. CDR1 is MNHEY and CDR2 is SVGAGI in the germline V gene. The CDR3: CASSYLASGFQETQYF. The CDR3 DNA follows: TGTGCCAGCAGTTACTTGGCTAGCGGGTTTCAAGAGACCCAGTACTTC.

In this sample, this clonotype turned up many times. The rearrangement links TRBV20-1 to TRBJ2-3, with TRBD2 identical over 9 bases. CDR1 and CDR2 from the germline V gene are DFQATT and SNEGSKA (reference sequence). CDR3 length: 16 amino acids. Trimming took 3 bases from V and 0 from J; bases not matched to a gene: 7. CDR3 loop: CSASPVAGASTDTQYF. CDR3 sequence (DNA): TGCAGTGCTAGCCCTGTAGCGGGAGCTAGCACAGATACGCAGTATTTT.

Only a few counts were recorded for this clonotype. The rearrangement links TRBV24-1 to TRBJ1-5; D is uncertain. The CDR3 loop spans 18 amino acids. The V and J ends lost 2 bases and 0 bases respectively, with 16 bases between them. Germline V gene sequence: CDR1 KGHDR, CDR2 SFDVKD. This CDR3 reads CATSDWIQTGYSNQPQHF. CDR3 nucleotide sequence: TGTGCCACCAGTGATTGGATACAGACGGGATATAGCAATCAGCCCCAGCATTTT.

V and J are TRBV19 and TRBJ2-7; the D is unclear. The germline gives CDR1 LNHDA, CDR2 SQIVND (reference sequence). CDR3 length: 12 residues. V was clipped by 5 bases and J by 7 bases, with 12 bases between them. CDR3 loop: CASSPRTPEQYF. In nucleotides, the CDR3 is TGTGCCAGTAGTCCCCGGACCCCTGAGCAGTACTTC.

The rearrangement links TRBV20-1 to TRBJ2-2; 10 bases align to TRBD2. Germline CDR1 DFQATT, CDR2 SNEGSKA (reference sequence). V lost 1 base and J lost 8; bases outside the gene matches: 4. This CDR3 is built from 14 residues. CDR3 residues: CSARGGTSAGELFF. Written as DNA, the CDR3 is TGCAGTGCTAGAGGCGGGACTAGCGCGGGGGAGCTGTTTTTT.

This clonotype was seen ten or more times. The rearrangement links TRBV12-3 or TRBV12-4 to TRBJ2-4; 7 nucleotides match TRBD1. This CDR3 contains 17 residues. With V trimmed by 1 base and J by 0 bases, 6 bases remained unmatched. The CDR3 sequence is CASSLVGTVLAKNIQYF. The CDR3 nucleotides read TGTGCCAGCAGTTTAGTCGGGACAGTCTTAGCCAAAAACATTCAGTACTTC.

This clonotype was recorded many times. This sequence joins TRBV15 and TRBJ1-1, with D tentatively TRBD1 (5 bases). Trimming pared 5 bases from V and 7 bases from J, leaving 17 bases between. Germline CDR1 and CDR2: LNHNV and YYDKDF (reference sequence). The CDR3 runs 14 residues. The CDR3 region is CATSGVQVSGEAFF. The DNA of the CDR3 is TGTGCCACCAGCGGAGTACAGGTCTCCGGTGAAGCTTTCTTT.

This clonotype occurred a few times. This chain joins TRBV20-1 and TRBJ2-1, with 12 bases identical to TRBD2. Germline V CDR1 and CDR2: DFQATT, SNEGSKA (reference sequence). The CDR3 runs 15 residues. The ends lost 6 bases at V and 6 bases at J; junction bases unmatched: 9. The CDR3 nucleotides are TGCAGTGCGTTGCCCCCGACTAGCGGGAGCAATGAGCAGTTCTTC. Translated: CSALPPTSGSNEQFF.

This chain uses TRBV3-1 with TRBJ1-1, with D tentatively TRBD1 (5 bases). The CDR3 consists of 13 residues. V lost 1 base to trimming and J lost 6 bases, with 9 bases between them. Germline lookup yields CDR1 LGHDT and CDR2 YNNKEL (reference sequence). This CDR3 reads CASSQVSRAEAFF. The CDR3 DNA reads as TGTGCCAGCAGCCAAGTCTCCAGGGCTGAAGCTTTCTTT.

DNA for the CDR3: TGTGCCAGCAGCTTAGCCGGCCTCGAGCAGTACTTC. Residues: CASSLAGLEQYF. V usage is TRBV13 and J usage is TRBJ2-7; D gene ambiguous. Looked up from germline, CDR1 is PRHDT and CDR2 is FYEKMQ (reference sequence). V was pared by 1 base and J by 6 bases, with 7 bases between. The length of the CDR3 is 12 residues.

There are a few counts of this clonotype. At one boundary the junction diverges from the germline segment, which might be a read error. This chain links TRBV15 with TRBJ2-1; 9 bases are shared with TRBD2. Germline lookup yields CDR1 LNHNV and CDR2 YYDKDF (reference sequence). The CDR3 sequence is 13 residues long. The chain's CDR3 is CATSRGTAGGPLF. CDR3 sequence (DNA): TGTGCCACCAGCAGAGGTACGGCGGGAGGGCCACTCTTC.

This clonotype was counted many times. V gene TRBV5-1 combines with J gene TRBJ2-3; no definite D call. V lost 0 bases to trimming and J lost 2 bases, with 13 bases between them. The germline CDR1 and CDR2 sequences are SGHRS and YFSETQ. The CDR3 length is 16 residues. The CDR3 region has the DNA TGCGCCAGCAGCTTGGGAGCGCAATCTATCACAGATACGCAGTATTTT. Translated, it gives CASSLGAQSITDTQYF.

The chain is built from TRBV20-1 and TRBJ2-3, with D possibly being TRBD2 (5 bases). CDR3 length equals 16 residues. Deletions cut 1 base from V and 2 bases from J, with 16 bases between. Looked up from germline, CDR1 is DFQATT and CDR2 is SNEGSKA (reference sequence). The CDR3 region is CSARVNPSSYTDTQYF. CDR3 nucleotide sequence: TGCAGTGCTAGAGTGAACCCTAGCAGCTACACAGATACGCAGTATTTT.

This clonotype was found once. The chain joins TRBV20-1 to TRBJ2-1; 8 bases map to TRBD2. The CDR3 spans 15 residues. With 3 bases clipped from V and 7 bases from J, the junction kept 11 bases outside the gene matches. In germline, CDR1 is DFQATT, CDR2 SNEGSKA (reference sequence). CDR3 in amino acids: CSASFRRGARNEQFF. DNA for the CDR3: TGCAGTGCTAGCTTTCGGCGGGGGGCACGAAATGAGCAGTTCTTC.

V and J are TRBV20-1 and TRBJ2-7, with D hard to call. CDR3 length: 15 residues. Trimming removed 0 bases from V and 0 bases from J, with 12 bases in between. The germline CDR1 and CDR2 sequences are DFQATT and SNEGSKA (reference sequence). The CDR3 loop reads CSAREVTSFSYEQYF. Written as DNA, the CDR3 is TGCAGTGCTAGAGAGGTCACTTCTTTCTCCTACGAGCAGTACTTC.

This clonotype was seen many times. The chain's CDR3 is CASSVVPGGPNEQFF. The CDR3 nucleotides are TGTGCCAGCAGCGTAGTCCCGGGAGGGCCTAATGAGCAGTTCTTC. The chain combines TRBV9 with TRBJ2-1; TRBD2 matches 8 bases. This CDR3 is 15 amino acids long. Germline CDR1 is SGDLS and CDR2 is YYNGEE. The V segment lost 0 bases and the J segment 7 bases; nucleotides outside the gene matches: 6.

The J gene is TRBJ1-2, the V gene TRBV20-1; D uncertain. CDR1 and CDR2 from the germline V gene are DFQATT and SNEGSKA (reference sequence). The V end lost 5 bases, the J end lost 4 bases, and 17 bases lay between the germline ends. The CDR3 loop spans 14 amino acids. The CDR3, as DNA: TGCAGTGCTCCTCCCGACGGGCGTCCCTATGGCTACACCTTC. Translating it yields CSAPPDGRPYGYTF.

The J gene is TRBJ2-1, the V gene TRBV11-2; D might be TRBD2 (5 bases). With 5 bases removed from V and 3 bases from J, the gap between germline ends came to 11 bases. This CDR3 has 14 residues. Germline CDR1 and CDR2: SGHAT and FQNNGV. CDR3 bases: TGTGCCAGCAGCGGAGGCTACAGCTACAATGAGCAGTTCTTC. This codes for CASSGGYSYNEQFF.

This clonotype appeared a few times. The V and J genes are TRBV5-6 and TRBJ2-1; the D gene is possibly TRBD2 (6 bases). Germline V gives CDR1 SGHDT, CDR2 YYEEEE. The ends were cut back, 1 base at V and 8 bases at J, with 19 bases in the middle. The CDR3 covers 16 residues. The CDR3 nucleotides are TGTGCCAGCAGCTTGACAAGGCAGAGCGGGTGGGATGAGCAGTTCTTC. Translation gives CASSLTRQSGWDEQFF.

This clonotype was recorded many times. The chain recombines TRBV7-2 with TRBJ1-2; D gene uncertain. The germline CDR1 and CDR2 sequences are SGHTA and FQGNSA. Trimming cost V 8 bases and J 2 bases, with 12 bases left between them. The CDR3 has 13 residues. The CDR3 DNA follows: TGTGCCAGCGGGTTTTCCAGAAACTATGGCTACACCTTC. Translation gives CASGFSRNYGYTF. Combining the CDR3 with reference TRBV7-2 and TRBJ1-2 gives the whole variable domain GAGVSQSPSNKVTEKGKDVELRCDPISGHTALYWYRQSLGQGLEFLIYFQGNSAPDKSGLPSDRFSAERTGGSVSTLTIQRTQQEDSAVYLCASGFSRNYGYTFGSGTRLTVV.

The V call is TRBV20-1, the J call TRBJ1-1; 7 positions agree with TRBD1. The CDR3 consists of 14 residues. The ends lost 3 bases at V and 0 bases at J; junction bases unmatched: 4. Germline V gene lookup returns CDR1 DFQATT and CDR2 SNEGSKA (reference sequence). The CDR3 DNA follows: TGCAGTGCTAGGCGACAGGGTTTGAACACTGAAGCTTTCTTT. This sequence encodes CSARRQGLNTEAFF.

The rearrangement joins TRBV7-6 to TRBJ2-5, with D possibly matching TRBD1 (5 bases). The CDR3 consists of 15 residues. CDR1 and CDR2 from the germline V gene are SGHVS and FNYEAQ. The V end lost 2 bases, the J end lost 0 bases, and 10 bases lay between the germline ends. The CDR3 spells CASSLTGRNQETQYF. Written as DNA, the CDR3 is TGTGCCAGCAGCTTAACAGGCCGCAACCAAGAGACCCAGTACTTC.

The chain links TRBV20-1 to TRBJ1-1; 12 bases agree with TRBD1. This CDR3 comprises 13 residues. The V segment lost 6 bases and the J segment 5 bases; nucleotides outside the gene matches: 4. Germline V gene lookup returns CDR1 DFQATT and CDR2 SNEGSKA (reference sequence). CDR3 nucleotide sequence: TGCAGTGCCCCGGGACAGGGGGCAACTGAAGCTTTCTTT. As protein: CSAPGQGATEAFF.